Listed below are T cell receptor beta chains from one sample, sequenced in a study of CD8+ T cells in alopecia areata. The data were produced by immunoSEQ multiplex PCR, yet TCRdb's version contains in-frame clones alone and is incomplete. The top ten hold around 0.84% of the sample, which has over 250,000 clones, 60% seen once. This sample comprised CD4+ T cells sorted from blood, obtained at approximately week 51, from a patient treated with tofacitinib. Receptors originate from a human donor with alopecia areata. The CDR3 runs from the conserved cysteine through the conserved F or W. A D gene is named only where the DNA matches it firmly. The size of a clone is reported for some rows only, either as once, few or many, or as a class for expanded clones.

V: TRBV15
D: NA
J: TRBJ2-5
size: NA
CDR3: CATSRDKGRETQYF
DNA: TGTGCCACCAGCAGAGATAAGGGGAGAGAGACCCAGTACTTC

V: TRBV5-1
D: NA
J: TRBJ2-6
size: NA
CDR3: CASSLHSGANVLTF
DNA: TGCGCCAGCAGCTTGCACTCTGGGGCCAACGTCCTGACTTTC

V: TRBV5-6
D: NA
J: TRBJ1-2
size: once
CDR3: CASSLKGTLNYGYTF
DNA: TGTGCCAGCAGCTTGAAGGGGACCCTGAACTATGGCTACACCTTC

V: TRBV4-3
D: NA
J: TRBJ1-6
size: NA
CDR3: CASSQGLGGYNSPLHF
DNA: TGCGCCAGCAGCCAAGGCTTGGGCGGCTATAATTCACCCCTCCACTTT

V: TRBV5-1
D: NA
J: TRBJ2-2
size: NA
CDR3: CASSLGTGTGELFF
DNA: TGCGCCAGCAGCCTGGGGACGGGAACCGGGGAGCTGTTTTTT

V: TRBV2
D: NA
J: TRBJ2-5
size: NA
CDR3: CASSRDGQETQYF
DNA: TGTGCCAGCAGCCGGGACGGACAAGAGACCCAGTACTTC

V: TRBV18
D: NA
J: TRBJ1-2
size: NA
CDR3: CASSPAGLDGYTF
DNA: TGTGCCAGCTCACCAGCAGGGTTGGATGGCTACACCTTC

V: TRBV19
D: NA
J: TRBJ1-2
size: NA
CDR3: CASTYRAGYGYTF
DNA: TGTGCCAGTACCTACAGGGCTGGATATGGCTACACCTTC

V: TRBV7-9
D: NA
J: TRBJ2-1
size: NA
CDR3: CASSETRKQFF
DNA: TGTGCCAGCAGCGAAACTAGAAAGCAGTTCTTC

V: TRBV7-9
D: TRBD2
J: TRBJ2-1
size: NA
CDR3: CASTREGGSYNEQFF
DNA: TGTGCCAGCACCCGGGAGGGGGGCTCCTACAATGAGCAGTTCTTC

V: TRBV5-1
D: NA
J: TRBJ2-1
size: NA
CDR3: CASSPRAGSGNEQFF
DNA: TGCGCCAGCAGCCCTCGGGCGGGCTCGGGGAATGAGCAGTTCTTC

V: TRBV5-1
D: NA
J: TRBJ1-1
size: NA
CDR3: CASSFGQVNTEAFF
DNA: TGCGCCAGCAGCTTCGGGCAGGTGAACACTGAAGCTTTCTTT

V: TRBV5-1
D: NA
J: TRBJ2-5
size: once
CDR3: CASSLERLQSETQYF
DNA: TGCGCCAGCAGCTTGGAGAGGTTGCAGAGTGAGACCCAGTACTTC

V: TRBV7-3
D: TRBD2
J: TRBJ2-1
size: NA
CDR3: CASSLGGGGIYNEQFF
DNA: TGTGCCAGCAGCCTCGGCGGCGGGGGGATTTACAATGAGCAGTTCTTC

V: TRBV25-1
D: NA
J: TRBJ1-2
size: NA
CDR3: CASSEFVTDDRYTF
DNA: TGTGCCAGCAGTGAATTTGTGACAGATGATCGCTACACCTTC

V: TRBV30
D: NA
J: TRBJ2-7
size: once
CDR3: CASPGYEQYF
DNA: TGTGCCTCCCCGGGCTACGAGCAGTACTTC

V: TRBV5-1
D: TRBD1
J: TRBJ1-5
size: NA
CDR3: CASSLGTGVPSNQPQHF
DNA: TGCGCCAGCAGCTTGGGAACAGGGGTCCCGAGCAATCAGCCCCAGCATTTT

V: TRBV21-1
D: NA
J: TRBJ1-2
size: NA
CDR3: CARVHGYTF
DNA: TGTGCGAGGGTTCATGGCTACACCTTC

V: TRBV25-1
D: TRBD2
J: TRBJ2-1
size: NA
CDR3: CASTEGQRGPLSNEQFF
DNA: TGTGCCAGCACCGAGGGGCAGCGGGGGCCCTTAAGCAATGAGCAGTTCTTC

V: TRBV4-2
D: NA
J: TRBJ2-5
size: NA
CDR3: CASSQGEGGPETQYF
DNA: TGTGCCAGCAGCCAAGGCGAAGGGGGTCCGGAGACCCAGTACTTC

V: TRBV29-1
D: TRBD1
J: TRBJ2-7
size: NA
CDR3: CSVVTGGDEQYF
DNA: TGCAGCGTCGTGACAGGGGGCGACGAGCAGTACTTC

V: TRBV9
D: NA
J: TRBJ2-1
size: NA
CDR3: CASSPPGGLSSYNEQFF
DNA: TGTGCCAGCAGCCCCCCTGGCGGGCTTAGCTCCTACAATGAGCAGTTCTTC

V: TRBV9
D: NA
J: TRBJ1-6
size: few
CDR3: CASSVEEGTTYNSPLHF
DNA: TGTGCCAGCAGCGTAGAGGAGGGGACCACCTATAATTCACCCCTCCACTTT

V: TRBV11-2
D: NA
J: TRBJ1-1
size: NA
CDR3: CASSPVGEGNTEAFF
DNA: TGTGCCAGCAGTCCTGTCGGGGAAGGGAACACTGAAGCTTTCTTT

V: TRBV20-1
D: NA
J: TRBJ1-2
size: few
CDR3: CSAPNFYGYTF
DNA: TGCAGTGCCCCAAACTTCTATGGCTACACCTTC

V: TRBV6-1
D: NA
J: TRBJ2-2
size: few
CDR3: CASSESLVSTGELFF
DNA: TGTGCCAGCAGTGAATCGTTAGTTTCCACCGGGGAGCTGTTTTTT

V: TRBV27
D: NA
J: TRBJ1-6
size: once
CDR3: CASSQGRRQFDSPLHF
DNA: TGTGCCAGCAGCCAGGGACGGAGACAGTTTGATTCACCCCTCCACTTT

V: TRBV6-1
D: NA
J: TRBJ2-5
size: NA
CDR3: CASGRRIQETQYF
DNA: TGTGCCAGCGGGAGAAGGATTCAAGAGACCCAGTACTTC

V: TRBV9
D: NA
J: TRBJ2-1
size: once
CDR3: CASSVAVGGLYNEQFF
DNA: TGTGCCAGCAGCGTAGCTGTCGGGGGTCTCTACAATGAGCAGTTCTTC

V: TRBV30
D: NA
J: TRBJ1-1
size: NA
CDR3: CAWKRQMNTEAFF
DNA: TGTGCCTGGAAAAGACAGATGAACACTGAAGCTTTCTTT

V: TRBV6-6
D: NA
J: TRBJ1-6
size: NA
CDR3: CASRETGTLYNSPLHF
DNA: TGTGCCAGCAGAGAAACAGGGACACTGTATAATTCACCCCTCCACTTT

V: TRBV6-6
D: NA
J: TRBJ2-3
size: NA
CDR3: CASSYQGTQYF
DNA: TGTGCCAGCAGTTACCAGGGTACGCAGTATTTT

V: TRBV30
D: TRBD1
J: TRBJ1-5
size: NA
CDR3: CAWSPGTGYSNQPQHF
DNA: TGTGCCTGGAGCCCTGGGACAGGTTATAGCAATCAGCCCCAGCATTTT

V: TRBV7-3
D: TRBD2
J: TRBJ2-3
size: NA
CDR3: CASSRTSGPSSTDTQYF
DNA: TGTGCCAGCAGCCGGACTAGCGGGCCTTCTAGCACAGATACGCAGTATTTT

V: TRBV25-1
D: NA
J: TRBJ1-4
size: NA
CDR3: CASSPQGKTNEKLFF
DNA: TGTGCCAGCAGTCCTCAGGGGAAAACTAATGAAAAACTGTTTTTT

V: TRBV7-9
D: NA
J: TRBJ2-3
size: NA
CDR3: CASSSRVASTDTQYF
DNA: TGTGCCAGCAGCTCCCGGGTAGCTAGCACAGATACGCAGTATTTT

V: TRBV2
D: NA
J: TRBJ1-5
size: NA
CDR3: CASSAEGRGQPQHF
DNA: TGTGCCAGCAGTGCGGAGGGGCGCGGACAGCCCCAGCATTTT

V: TRBV29-1
D: NA
J: TRBJ1-4
size: few
CDR3: CSVGNEKLFF
DNA: TGCAGCGTGGGGAATGAAAAACTGTTTTTT

V: TRBV30
D: NA
J: TRBJ2-7
size: NA
CDR3: CAWSVLGIGEQYF
DNA: TGTGCCTGGAGTGTACTGGGGATCGGCGAGCAGTACTTC

V: TRBV10-3
D: TRBD2
J: TRBJ2-7
size: few
CDR3: CAIRTSESYEQYF
DNA: TGTGCCATCAGGACTAGCGAATCCTACGAGCAGTACTTC

V: TRBV27
D: TRBD1
J: TRBJ1-5
size: once
CDR3: CASRAGQPNQPQHF
DNA: TGTGCCAGCAGAGCGGGACAGCCCAATCAGCCCCAGCATTTT

V: TRBV4-1
D: NA
J: TRBJ2-3
size: NA
CDR3: CASSQESLDTDTQYF
DNA: TGCGCCAGCAGCCAAGAATCCCTGGACACAGATACGCAGTATTTT

V: TRBV4-1
D: NA
J: TRBJ1-1
size: NA
CDR3: CASSQVKVTEAFF
DNA: TGTGCCAGCAGCCAAGTTAAGGTCACTGAAGCTTTCTTT

V: TRBV30
D: NA
J: TRBJ2-3
size: NA
CDR3: CAWSQSTDTQYF
DNA: TGTGCCTGGAGTCAGAGCACAGATACGCAGTATTTT

V: TRBV29-1
D: NA
J: TRBJ2-1
size: NA
CDR3: CSVEGPPYNEQFF
DNA: TGCAGCGTTGAAGGTCCTCCTTACAATGAGCAGTTCTTC

V: TRBV6-6
D: NA
J: TRBJ2-7
size: NA
CDR3: CASSTGRGEQYF
DNA: TGTGCCAGCAGCACGGGCCGAGGGGAGCAGTACTTC

V: TRBV5-4
D: NA
J: TRBJ2-3
size: NA
CDR3: CASSLDLKFTDTQYF
DNA: TGTGCCAGCAGCTTGGATCTCAAATTTACAGATACGCAGTATTTT

V: TRBV5-6
D: NA
J: TRBJ1-2
size: NA
CDR3: CASSLSGAGYTF
DNA: TGTGCCAGCAGCTTATCGGGAGCTGGCTACACCTTC

V: TRBV19
D: TRBD2
J: TRBJ2-3
size: NA
CDR3: CASSGTRGTDTQYF
DNA: TGTGCCAGCTCAGGGACTAGAGGCACAGATACGCAGTATTTT

V: TRBV29-1
D: NA
J: TRBJ2-3
size: NA
CDR3: CSVDNGVGVDTQYF
DNA: TGCAGCGTTGATAACGGGGTAGGGGTGGATACGCAGTATTTT

V: TRBV10-3
D: NA
J: TRBJ2-7
size: once
CDR3: CAIRGDGSYEQYF
DNA: TGTGCCATCAGAGGTGACGGCTCCTACGAGCAGTACTTC

V: TRBV29-1
D: NA
J: TRBJ1-3
size: NA
CDR3: CSVSGRERNTIYF
DNA: TGCAGCGTTTCAGGGCGGGAGAGAAACACCATATATTTT

V: TRBV15
D: NA
J: TRBJ1-1
size: once
CDR3: CATSRGLTGLFHTEAFF
DNA: TGTGCCACCAGCAGAGGACTGACAGGCCTATTTCACACTGAAGCTTTCTTT

V: TRBV30
D: TRBD2
J: TRBJ2-3
size: NA
CDR3: CAWSRTSGGVYTQYF
DNA: TGTGCCTGGAGTCGGACTAGCGGGGGTGTCTATACGCAGTATTTT

V: TRBV9
D: NA
J: TRBJ2-2
size: NA
CDR3: CASSARGTNSNTGELFF
DNA: TGTGCCAGCAGCGCGAGGGGGACTAACTCGAACACCGGGGAGCTGTTTTTT